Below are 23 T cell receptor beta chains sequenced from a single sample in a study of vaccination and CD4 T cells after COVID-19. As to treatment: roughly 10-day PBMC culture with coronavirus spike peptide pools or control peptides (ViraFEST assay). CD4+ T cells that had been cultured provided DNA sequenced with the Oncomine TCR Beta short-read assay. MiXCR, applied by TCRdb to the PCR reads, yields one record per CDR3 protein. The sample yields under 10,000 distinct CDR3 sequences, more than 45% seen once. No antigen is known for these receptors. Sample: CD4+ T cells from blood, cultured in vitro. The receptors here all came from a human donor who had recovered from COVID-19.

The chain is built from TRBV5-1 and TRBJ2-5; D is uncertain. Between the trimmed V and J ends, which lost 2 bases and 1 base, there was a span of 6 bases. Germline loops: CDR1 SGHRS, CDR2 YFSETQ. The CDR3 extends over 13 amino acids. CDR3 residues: CASSFNTQETQYF. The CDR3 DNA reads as TGCGCCAGCAGCTTCAACACCCAAGAGACCCAGTACTTC.

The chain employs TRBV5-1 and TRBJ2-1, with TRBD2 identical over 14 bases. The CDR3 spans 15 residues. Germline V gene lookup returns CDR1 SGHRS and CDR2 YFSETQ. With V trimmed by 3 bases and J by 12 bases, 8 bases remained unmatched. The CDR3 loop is CASSSSTSGRGGQFF. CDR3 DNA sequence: TGCGCCAGCAGCTCCTCGACTAGCGGGAGGGGGGGGCAGTTCTTC.

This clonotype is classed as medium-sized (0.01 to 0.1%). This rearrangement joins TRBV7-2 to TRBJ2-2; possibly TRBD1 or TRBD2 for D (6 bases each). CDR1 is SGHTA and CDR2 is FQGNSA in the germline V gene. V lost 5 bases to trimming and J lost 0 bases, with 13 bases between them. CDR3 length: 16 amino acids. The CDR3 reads CASSRNGGSNTGELFF. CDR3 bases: TGTGCCAGCAGCCGCAACGGGGGCTCGAACACCGGGGAGCTGTTTTTT.

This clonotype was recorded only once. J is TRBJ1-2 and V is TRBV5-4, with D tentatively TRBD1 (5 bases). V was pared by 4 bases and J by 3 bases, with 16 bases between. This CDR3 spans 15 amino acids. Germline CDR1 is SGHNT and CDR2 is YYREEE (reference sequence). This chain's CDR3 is CASSLDNGGDYGYTF. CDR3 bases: TGTGCCAGCAGCCTGGATAACGGGGGGGACTATGGCTACACCTTC.

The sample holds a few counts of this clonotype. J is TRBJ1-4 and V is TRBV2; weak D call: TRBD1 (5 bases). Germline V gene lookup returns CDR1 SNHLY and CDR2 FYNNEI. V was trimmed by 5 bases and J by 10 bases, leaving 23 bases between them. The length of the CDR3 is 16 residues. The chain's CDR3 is CASSPRDGGARGKLFF. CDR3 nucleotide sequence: TGTGCCAGCAGTCCTCGGGACGGAGGCGCCCGGGGAAAACTGTTTTTT.

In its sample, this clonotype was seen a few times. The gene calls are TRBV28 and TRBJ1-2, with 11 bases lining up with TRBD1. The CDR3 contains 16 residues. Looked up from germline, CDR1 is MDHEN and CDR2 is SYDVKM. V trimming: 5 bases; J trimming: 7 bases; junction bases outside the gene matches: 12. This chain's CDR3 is CASSPTPGTGGSGYTF. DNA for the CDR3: TGTGCCAGCAGTCCAACCCCGGGGACAGGGGGAAGTGGCTACACCTTC.

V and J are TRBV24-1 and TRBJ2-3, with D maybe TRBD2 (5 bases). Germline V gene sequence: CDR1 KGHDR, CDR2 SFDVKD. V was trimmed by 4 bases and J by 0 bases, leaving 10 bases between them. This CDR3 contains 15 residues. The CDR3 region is CATSDSWTSTDTQYF. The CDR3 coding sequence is TGTGCCACCAGTGACTCATGGACTAGCACAGATACGCAGTATTTT.

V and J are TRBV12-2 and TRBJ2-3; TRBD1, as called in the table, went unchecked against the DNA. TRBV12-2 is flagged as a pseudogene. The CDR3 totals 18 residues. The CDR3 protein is CASRPSTGASASTDTQYF. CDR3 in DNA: TGTGCAAGTCGACCAAGTACAGGGGCTTCGGCGAGTACAGATACGCAGTATTTT.

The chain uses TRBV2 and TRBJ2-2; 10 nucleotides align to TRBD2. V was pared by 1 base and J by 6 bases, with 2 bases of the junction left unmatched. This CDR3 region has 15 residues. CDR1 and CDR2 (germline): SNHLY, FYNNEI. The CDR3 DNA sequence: TGTGCCAGCAGTGAAGTGGGACTAGCGTCCGGGGAGCTGTTTTTT. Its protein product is CASSEVGLASGELFF.

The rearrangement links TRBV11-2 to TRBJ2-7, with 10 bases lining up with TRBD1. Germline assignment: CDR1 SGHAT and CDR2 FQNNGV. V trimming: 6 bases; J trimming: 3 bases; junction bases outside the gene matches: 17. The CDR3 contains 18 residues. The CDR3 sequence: CASRSIRRGQGPHYEQYF. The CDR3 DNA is TGTGCCAGCAGATCTATACGGCGGGGACAGGGGCCTCACTACGAGCAGTACTTC.

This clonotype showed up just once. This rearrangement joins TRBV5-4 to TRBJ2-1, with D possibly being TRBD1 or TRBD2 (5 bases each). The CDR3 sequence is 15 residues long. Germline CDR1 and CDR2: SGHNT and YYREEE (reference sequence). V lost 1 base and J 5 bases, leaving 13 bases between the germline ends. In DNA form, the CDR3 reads TGTGCCAGCAGCTTGAGTCCCCTGGGACACAATGAGCAGTTCTTC. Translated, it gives CASSLSPLGHNEQFF.

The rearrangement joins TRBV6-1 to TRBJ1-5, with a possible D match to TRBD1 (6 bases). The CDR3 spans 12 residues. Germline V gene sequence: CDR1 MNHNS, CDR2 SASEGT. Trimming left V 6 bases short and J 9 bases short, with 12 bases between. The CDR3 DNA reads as TGTGCCAGCAGCACAGGGAAGGCGCCCCAGCATTTT. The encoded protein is CASSTGKAPQHF.

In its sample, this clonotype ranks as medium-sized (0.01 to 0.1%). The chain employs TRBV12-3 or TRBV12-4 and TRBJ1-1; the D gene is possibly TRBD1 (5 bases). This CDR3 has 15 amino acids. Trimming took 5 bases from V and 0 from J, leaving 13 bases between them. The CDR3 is CASSLIRVLNTEAFF. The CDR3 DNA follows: TGTGCCAGCAGTCTCATCAGGGTCTTGAACACTGAAGCTTTCTTT.

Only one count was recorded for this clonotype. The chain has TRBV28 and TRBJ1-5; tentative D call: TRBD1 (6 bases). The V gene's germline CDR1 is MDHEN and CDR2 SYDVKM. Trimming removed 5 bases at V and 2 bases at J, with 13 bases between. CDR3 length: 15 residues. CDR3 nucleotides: TGTGCCAGCAGTACAGGGTTCCGGGGCAATCAGCCCCAGCATTTT. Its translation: CASSTGFRGNQPQHF.

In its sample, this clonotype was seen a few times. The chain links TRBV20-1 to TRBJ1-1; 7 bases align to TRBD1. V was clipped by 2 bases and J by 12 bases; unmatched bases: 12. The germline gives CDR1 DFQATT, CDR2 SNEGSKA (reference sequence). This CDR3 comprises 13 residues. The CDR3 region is CSARYQTGIGTFF. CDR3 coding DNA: TGCAGTGCTAGATACCAGACAGGGATCGGAACTTTCTTT.

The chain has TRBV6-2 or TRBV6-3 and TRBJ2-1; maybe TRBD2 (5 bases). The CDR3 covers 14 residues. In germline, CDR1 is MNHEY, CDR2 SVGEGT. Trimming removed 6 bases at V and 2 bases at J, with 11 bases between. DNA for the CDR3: TGTGCCAGCAGATCTTCCGGGGCCTACAATGAGCAGTTCTTC. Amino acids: CASRSSGAYNEQFF.

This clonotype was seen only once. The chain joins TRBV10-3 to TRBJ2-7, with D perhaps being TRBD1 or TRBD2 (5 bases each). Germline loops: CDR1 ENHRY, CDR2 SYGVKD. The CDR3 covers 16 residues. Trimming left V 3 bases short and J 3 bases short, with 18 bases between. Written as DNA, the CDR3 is TGTGCCATCAGTGATAACGTTGAGGGGCGCATCTACGAGCAGTACTTC. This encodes CAISDNVEGRIYEQYF.

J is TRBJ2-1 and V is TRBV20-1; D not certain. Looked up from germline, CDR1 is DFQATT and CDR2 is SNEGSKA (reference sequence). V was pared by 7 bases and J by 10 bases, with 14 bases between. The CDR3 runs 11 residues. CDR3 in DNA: TGCAGTGTTATGCAACTTGAGGAGCAGTTCTTC. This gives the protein CSVMQLEEQFF.

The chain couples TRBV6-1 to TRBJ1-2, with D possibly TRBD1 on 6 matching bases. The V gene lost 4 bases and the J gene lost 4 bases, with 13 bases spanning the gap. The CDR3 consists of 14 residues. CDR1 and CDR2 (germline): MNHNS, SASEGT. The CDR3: CASSGGAGIYGYTF. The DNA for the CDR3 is TGTGCCAGCAGTGGGGGGGCGGGCATCTATGGCTACACCTTC.

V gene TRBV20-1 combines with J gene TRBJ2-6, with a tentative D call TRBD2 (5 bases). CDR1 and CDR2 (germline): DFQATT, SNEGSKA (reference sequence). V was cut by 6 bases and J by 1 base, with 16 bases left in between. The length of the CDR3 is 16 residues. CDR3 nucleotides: TGCAGTGCAATTGGGCTACTAGAATCTGGGGCCAACGTCCTGACTTTC. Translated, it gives CSAIGLLESGANVLTF.

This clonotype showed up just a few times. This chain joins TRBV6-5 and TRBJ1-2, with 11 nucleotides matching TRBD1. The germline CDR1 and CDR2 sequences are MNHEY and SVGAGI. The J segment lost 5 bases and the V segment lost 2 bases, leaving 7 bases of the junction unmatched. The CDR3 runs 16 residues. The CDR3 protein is CASSYARTGGGYGYTF. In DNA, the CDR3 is TGTGCCAGCAGTTACGCACGGACAGGGGGCGGGTATGGCTACACCTTC.

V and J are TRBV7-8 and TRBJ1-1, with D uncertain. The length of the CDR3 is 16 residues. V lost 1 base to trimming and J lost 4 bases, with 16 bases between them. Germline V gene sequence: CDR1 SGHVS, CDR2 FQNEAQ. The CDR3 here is CASSLVRVNGFTEAFF. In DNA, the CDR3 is TGTGCCAGCAGCTTAGTAAGGGTAAATGGGTTCACTGAAGCTTTCTTT.

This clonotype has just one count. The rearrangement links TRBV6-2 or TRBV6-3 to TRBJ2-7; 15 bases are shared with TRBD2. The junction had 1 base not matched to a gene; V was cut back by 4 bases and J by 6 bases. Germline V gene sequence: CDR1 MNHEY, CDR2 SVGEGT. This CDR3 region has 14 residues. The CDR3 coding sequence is TGTGCCAGCAGTTTGGGACTAGCGGGGGGCGAGCAGTACTTC. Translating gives CASSLGLAGGEQYF.